This TCR beta chain was sequenced for a study of monozygotic twins with inflammatory bowel disease. Whole-study results and caveats: Varied immunosuppressive treatments among patients may have increased repertoire variability. Those with IBD had lower TCRbeta diversity (inverse Simpson) than their healthy co-twins did.

UMIs with a 6-nucleotide sample barcode were added by template switching. The authors ran two nested PCRs of about 17 and 10 cycles on TCRalpha and TCRbeta cDNA. TCRdb reanalyzed the 5' RACE reads and collapses them to one entry per CDR3 protein, without DNA. Its table lists approximately 200,000 distinct CDR3 sequences. Concerning this clonotype: Its specificity is not known.

Germline V lookup: CDR1 MNHEY, CDR2 SVGEGT. This CDR3 is 15 amino acids long. The sequence was obtained from a human donor with ulcerative colitis or Crohn's disease, or a healthy co-twin of an affected twin (not recorded which). The source material was blood. The genes are TRBV6-2 or TRBV6-3 and TRBJ1-1; lacking DNA, the TRBD1 call made by TCRdb goes unchecked. The chain's CDR3 is CASSHRDRGGTEAFF.